This is a list of T cell receptor beta chains from one sample in a study of early T cells in non-severe SARS-CoV-2 infection. MiXCR, applied by TCRdb to the 5' RACE reads, yields one record per CDR3 protein. The table records tens of thousands of distinct CDR3 sequences, 9% to 15% of them present only once. The sequenced material came from whole blood. These receptors originate from an adult who was a healthcare worker with PCR-confirmed SARS-CoV-2 infection or an uninfected control (not recorded which). CDR3s include the opening cysteine and the closing phenylalanine or tryptophan. The D gene is left open where the match is weak. Clone sizes are given selectively: once, few, many, or a class where the clone is expanded.

TRBJ2-5 few TRBV4-1 TRBD2 TGCGCCAGCAGCCAAGTAGCTAGCGGGAGGGCCATGGTAGAGACCCAGTACTTC CASSQVASGRAMVETQYF
TRBJ2-1 few TRBV7-2 . TGTGCCAGCAGCTTACGAACTGCCAGGGGCAATGAGCAGTTCTTC CASSLRTARGNEQFF
TRBJ2-1 few TRBV5-1 TRBD2 TGCGCCAGCAGCTGGGGAAACAGCGGGAGAGGGGATGAGCAGTTCTTC CASSWGNSGRGDEQFF
TRBJ2-1 . TRBV9 TRBD2 TGTGCCAGCAGCGGTGGACTAGAACCCTACAATGAGCAGTTCTTC CASSGGLEPYNEQFF
TRBJ2-2 . TRBV24-1 TRBD1 TGTGCCACCAGTGATTTCGACAGGGAAGAATCCGGGGAGCTGTTTTTT CATSDFDREESGELFF
TRBJ1-3 many TRBV18 . TGTGCCAGCTCAACGGACAGCGGAAACACCATATATTTT CASSTDSGNTIYF
TRBJ1-1 many TRBV6-6 TRBD1 TGTGCCAGCCGGACAGGGAGGGGGGACACTGAAGCTTTCTTT CASRTGRGDTEAFF
TRBJ2-2 many TRBV27 . TGTGCCAGCAGTTTTGGTACCGGGGAGCTGTTTTTT CASSFGTGELFF
TRBJ2-1 few TRBV5-4 TRBD2 TGTGCCAGCAGCCGGACGACTAGCGGGGCCTACAATGAGCAGTTCTTC CASSRTTSGAYNEQFF
TRBJ1-2 . TRBV11-3 . TGTGCCAGCAGCTCACAGGGTGAGGGATTCTATGGCTACACCTTC CASSSQGEGFYGYTF
TRBJ1-5 few TRBV13 TRBD1 TGTGCCAGCAGCTTACAGGGGGGGAATCAGCCCCAGCATTTT CASSLQGGNQPQHF
TRBJ1-5 . TRBV2 . TGTGCCAGCAAAGGGGGTCGCAATCAGCCCCAGCATTTT CASKGGRNQPQHF
TRBJ2-7 . TRBV5-1 . TGCGCCAGCAGCTCCAGCGGTGAACGGGAGCAGTACTTC CASSSSGEREQYF
TRBJ2-3 . TRBV10-3 TRBD2 TGTGCCATACTAGCGGCGAGCACAGATACGCAGTATTTT CAILAASTDTQYF
TRBJ2-7 . TRBV21-1 . TGTGCCAGCAGCAAGGAAAACAGGGGAAGCTCCTACGAGCAGTACTTC CASSKENRGSSYEQYF
TRBJ2-1 . TRBV7-9 TRBD1 TGTGCCAGCAGCCGGCCGGGACAGTCAAATGAGCAGTTCTTC CASSRPGQSNEQFF
TRBJ2-1 few TRBV12-3/TRBV12-4 TRBD2 TGTGCCAGCAGTACCGGGACTAGCGGGAGTGATGAGCAGTTCTTC CASSTGTSGSDEQFF
TRBJ1-3 few TRBV5-1 . TGCGCCAGCAGCTTGCGACATTATGGAAACACCATATATTTT CASSLRHYGNTIYF
TRBJ1-1 many TRBV5-1 . TGCGCCAGCAGCTTAATGGGGCCCTCCGGTGAAGCTTTCTTT CASSLMGPSGEAFF
TRBJ2-1 many TRBV6-5 . TGTGCCAGCAGCCGCGGGGCATGGGTGCATGAGCAGTTCTTC CASSRGAWVHEQFF
TRBJ2-5 many TRBV29-1 . TGCAGCGTTGAAAGGCAGGAAGAGACCCAGTACTTC CSVERQEETQYF
TRBJ2-7 many TRBV27 . TGTGCCAGCAGTTTTACGGGGTCCTACGAGCAGTACTTC CASSFTGSYEQYF